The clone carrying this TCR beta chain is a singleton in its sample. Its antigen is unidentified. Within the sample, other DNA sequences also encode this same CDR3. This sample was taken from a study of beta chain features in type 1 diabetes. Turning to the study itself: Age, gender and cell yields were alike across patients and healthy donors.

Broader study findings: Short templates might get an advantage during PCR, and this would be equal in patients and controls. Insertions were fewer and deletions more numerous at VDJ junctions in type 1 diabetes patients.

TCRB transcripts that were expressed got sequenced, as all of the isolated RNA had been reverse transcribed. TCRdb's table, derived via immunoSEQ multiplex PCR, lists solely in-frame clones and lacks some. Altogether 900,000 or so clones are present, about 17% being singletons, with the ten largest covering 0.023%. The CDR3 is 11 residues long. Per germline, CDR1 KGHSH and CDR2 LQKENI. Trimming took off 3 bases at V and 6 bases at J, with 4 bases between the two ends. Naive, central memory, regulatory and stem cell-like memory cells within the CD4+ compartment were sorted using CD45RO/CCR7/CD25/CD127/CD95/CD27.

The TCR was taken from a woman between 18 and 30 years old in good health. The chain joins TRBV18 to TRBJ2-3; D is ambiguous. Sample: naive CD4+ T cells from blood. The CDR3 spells CASSPGDTQYF. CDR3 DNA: TGTGCCAGCTCACCCGGGGATACGCAGTATTTT.